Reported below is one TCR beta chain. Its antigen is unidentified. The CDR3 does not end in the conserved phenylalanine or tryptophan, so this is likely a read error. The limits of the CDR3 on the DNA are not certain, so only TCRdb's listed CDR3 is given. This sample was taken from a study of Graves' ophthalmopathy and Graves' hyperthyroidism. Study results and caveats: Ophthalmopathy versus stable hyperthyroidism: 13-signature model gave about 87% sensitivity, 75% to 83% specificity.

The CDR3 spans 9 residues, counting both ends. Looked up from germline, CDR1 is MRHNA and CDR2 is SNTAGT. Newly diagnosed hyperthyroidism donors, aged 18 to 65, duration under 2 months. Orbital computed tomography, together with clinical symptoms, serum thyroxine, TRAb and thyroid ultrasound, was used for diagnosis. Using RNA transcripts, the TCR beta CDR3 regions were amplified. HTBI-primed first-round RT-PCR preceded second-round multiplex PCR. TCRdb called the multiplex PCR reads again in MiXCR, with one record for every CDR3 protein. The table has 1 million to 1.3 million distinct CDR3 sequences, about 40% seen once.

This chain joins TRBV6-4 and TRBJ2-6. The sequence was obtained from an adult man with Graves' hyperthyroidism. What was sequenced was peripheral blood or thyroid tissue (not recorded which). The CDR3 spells CASSQVSSS.